This T cell receptor (beta chain) comes out of a study of blood T cell repertoires in COVID-19. Study-wide background: Samples came from the United States, Italy and Spain, spanning acute and convalescent COVID-19. The cDNA or gDNA used as material had been derived from T cells, B-cell-depleted T cells, or PBMCs.

Original data processing: For nucleated cells, counts were estimated from reference gene primer amplification. Data came from immunoSEQ multiplex PCR; TCRdb stores just in-frame clones and leaves some out. V and J calls and clone size are as listed in that table; D and trimming were resolved from the DNA. The table records just under 40,000 clones, about four fifths of them present only once. The TCR comes from a man in his sixties or seventies with acute or convalescent COVID-19. Sequencing input: peripheral blood.

In DNA, the CDR3 is TGTGCCAGCAGCCCCGTGGAATTCGCGGACGAGCAGTACTTC. Its protein product is CASSPVEFADEQYF. The chain couples TRBV12-1 to TRBJ2-7; the DNA was not compared with TRBD2, the D call given in the table. TRBV12-1 is designated a pseudogene. There are 14 residues in the CDR3.